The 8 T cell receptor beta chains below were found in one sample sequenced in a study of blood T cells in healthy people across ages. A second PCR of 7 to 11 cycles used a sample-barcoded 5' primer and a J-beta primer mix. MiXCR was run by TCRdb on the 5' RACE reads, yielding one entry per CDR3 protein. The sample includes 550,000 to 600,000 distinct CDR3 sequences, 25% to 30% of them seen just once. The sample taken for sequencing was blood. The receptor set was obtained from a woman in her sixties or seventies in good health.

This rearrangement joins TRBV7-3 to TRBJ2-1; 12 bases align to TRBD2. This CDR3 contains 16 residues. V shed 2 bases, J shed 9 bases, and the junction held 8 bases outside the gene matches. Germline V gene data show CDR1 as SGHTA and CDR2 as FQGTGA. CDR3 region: CASSLSSGGVFSEQFF. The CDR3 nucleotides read TGTGCCAGCAGCTTATCTAGCGGGGGGGTATTCAGTGAGCAGTTCTTC. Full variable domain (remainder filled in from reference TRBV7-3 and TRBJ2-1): GAGVSQTPSNKVTEKGKYVELRCDPISGHTALYWYRQSLGQGPEFLIYFQGTGAADDSGLPNDRFFAVRPEGSVSTLKIQRTERGDSAVYLCASSLSSGGVFSEQFFGPGTRLTVL.

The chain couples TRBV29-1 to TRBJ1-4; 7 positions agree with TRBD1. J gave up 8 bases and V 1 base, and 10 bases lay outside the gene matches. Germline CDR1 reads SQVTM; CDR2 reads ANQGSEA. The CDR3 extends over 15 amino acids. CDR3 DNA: TGCAGCGTTGAAGGATTGGGGACAGACGGCGAAAAACTGTTTTTT. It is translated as CSVEGLGTDGEKLFF.

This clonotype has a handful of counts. CDR3 amino acids: CASSQDRLLDTQYF. Here the CDR3 DNA reads TGTGCCAGCAGTCAGGACAGGCTATTAGATACGCAGTATTTT. The gene calls are TRBV12-3 or TRBV12-4 and TRBJ2-3; 7 nucleotides line up with TRBD1. V lost 5 bases to trimming and J lost 5 bases; unmatched junction nucleotides: 7. The length of the CDR3 is 14 residues.

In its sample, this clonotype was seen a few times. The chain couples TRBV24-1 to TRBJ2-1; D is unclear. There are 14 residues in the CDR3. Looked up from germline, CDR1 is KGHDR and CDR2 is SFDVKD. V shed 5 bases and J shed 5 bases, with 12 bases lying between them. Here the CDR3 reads CATSAGEVHNEQFF. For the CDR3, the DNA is TGTGCCACCAGTGCGGGCGAGGTCCACAATGAGCAGTTCTTC.

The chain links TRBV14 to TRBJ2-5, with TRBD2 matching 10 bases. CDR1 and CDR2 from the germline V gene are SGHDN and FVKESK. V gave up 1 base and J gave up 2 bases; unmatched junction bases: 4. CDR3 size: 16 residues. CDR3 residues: CASSQVPSGGQETQYF. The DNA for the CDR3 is TGTGCCAGCAGCCAAGTTCCTAGCGGGGGACAAGAGACCCAGTACTTC.

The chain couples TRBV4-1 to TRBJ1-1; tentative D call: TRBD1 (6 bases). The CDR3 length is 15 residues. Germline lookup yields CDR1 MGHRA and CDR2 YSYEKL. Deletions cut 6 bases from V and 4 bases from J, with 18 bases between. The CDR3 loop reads CASRHGGGGGTEAFF. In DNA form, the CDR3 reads TGCGCCAGCAGACATGGAGGGGGAGGGGGCACTGAAGCTTTCTTT.

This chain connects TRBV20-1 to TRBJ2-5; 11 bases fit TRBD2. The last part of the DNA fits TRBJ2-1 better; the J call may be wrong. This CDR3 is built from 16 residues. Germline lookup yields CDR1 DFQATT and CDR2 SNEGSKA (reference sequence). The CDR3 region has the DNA TGCAGTGCCCCCCGTCTAGCGGGGGGCTCGGAGGGTGAGCAGTTCTTC. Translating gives CSAPRLAGGSEGEQFF.

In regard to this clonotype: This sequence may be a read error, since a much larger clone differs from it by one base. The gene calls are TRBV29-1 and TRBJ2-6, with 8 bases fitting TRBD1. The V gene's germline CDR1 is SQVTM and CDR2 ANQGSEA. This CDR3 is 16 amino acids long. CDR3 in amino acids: CSVGQGAASGPNVLTF. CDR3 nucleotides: TGCAGCGTTGGTCAGGGGGCGGCTTCTGGGCCCAACGTCCTGACTTTC.